This T cell receptor (beta chain) was identified in a study of OX40 agonist ivuxolimab in advanced cancers. Profiled with immunoSEQ multiplex PCR; TCRdb holds only in-frame clones, not every one. The sample yields some 69,000 clones, about three quarters seen once. Germline CDR1 reads MNHNS; CDR2 reads SASEGT. Trimming cost V 3 bases and J 1 base, with 18 bases left between them. This CDR3 has 17 amino acids. The sample was CD4+ or CD8+ T cells sorted from blood, taken in a trial of the OX40 agonist ivuxolimab. The rearrangement links TRBV6-1 to TRBJ1-2; a possible D gene is TRBD1 (5 bases). The origin of this receptor is an adult with an advanced solid tumor such as melanoma, head and neck, liver or kidney cancer. The CDR3: CASSEGDGTLLNYGYTF. The CDR3 DNA sequence: TGTGCCAGCAGTGAGGGCGACGGGACGCTCCTTAACTATGGCTACACCTTC.